Shown below are 6 T cell receptor beta chains from a single sample sequenced in a study of blood T cell repertoires in COVID-19. Sequencing was performed with immunoSEQ multiplex PCR; in TCRdb, only in-frame clones are kept and a portion is missing. Of some 400,000 clones listed, about 90% are singletons. The source material was peripheral blood. Source of these receptors: a woman in her twenties or thirties with COVID-19, enrolled during active disease.

Turning to this clone: Lacking the conserved final phenylalanine or tryptophan, this CDR3 likely reflects a read error. The DNA is left out, because the CDR3 cannot be placed on it with certainty; the CDR3 is given as TCRdb lists it. The J gene is TRBJ2-7, the V gene TRBV4-1; TRBD2 is the table's D call, not checked against the DNA. Per the germline V gene, CDR1 is MGHRA and CDR2 is YSYEKL. The CDR3 has 11 amino acids, counting both end residues. The CDR3: CASSQPAGRFG.

The chain employs TRBV4-1 and TRBJ2-2; possibly TRBD1 for D (6 bases). This CDR3 has 16 amino acids. The V and J ends lost 4 bases and 4 bases respectively, with 16 bases between them. From germline, CDR1 is MGHRA and CDR2 YSYEKL. The CDR3 DNA reads TGCGCCAGCAGCCGGACAGTGGGCCCGCGCACCGGGGAGCTGTTTTTT. Encoded protein: CASSRTVGPRTGELFF.

The rearrangement links TRBV5-4 to TRBJ2-2, with 12 positions matching TRBD1. This CDR3 region has 16 residues. V shed 7 bases and J 7 bases; nucleotides not matched to a gene: 11. The germline CDR1 and CDR2 sequences are SGHNT and YYREEE (reference sequence). CDR3 sequence: CASRKTGQGAFGELFF. Written as DNA, the CDR3 is TGTGCCAGCCGCAAAACGGGACAGGGGGCGTTCGGGGAGCTGTTTTTT.

The chain uses TRBV7-8 and TRBJ2-3; D is perhaps TRBD2 (6 bases). CDR3 length: 15 amino acids. V lost 1 base to trimming and J lost 1 base, with 9 bases between them. Germline V gene lookup returns CDR1 SGHVS and CDR2 FQNEAQ. The CDR3 DNA sequence: TGTGCCAGCAGCTTAGAAGCGGGCGGCACAGATACGCAGTATTTT. Translation gives CASSLEAGGTDTQYF.

V and J are TRBV18 and TRBJ2-3, with TRBD1 matching 9 bases. The length of the CDR3 is 15 residues. J gave up 0 bases and V 5 bases, and 3 bases lay outside the gene matches. Looked up from germline, CDR1 is KGHSH and CDR2 is LQKENI. The CDR3 coding sequence is TGTGCCAGCTCAGACGACAGGGGGAGCACAGATACGCAGTATTTT. This encodes CASSDDRGSTDTQYF.

This chain joins TRBV27 and TRBJ2-7; TRBD1 aligns across 7 bases. CDR1 MNHEY and CDR2 SMNVEV come from the germline V gene (reference sequence). With V trimmed by 4 bases and J by 7 bases, 16 bases remained unmatched. The CDR3 totals 16 residues. The DNA of the CDR3 is TGTGCCAGCAGTTCGAGAACAGGGGTGAGGGTGTGGGAGCAGTACTTC. It codes for CASSSRTGVRVWEQYF.